The 2 T cell receptor beta chains in this list originate from one sample, sequenced in a study of CD8 T cells in ankylosing spondylitis. One entry per CDR3 protein results from TCRdb running MiXCR on the 5' RACE reads. Here the sample spans about 96,000 distinct CDR3 sequences, under 30% being singletons. Sequences were obtained from blood, either unsorted or a sorted T cell fraction (not recorded which). The source is a male donor with ankylosing spondylitis or in good health (not recorded which).

This clonotype came up many times. This rearrangement joins TRBV7-2 to TRBJ2-3, with TRBD2 identical over 8 bases. The CDR3 loop spans 14 amino acids. Looked up from germline, CDR1 is SGHTA and CDR2 is FQGNSA. The trim removed 6 bases at V and 9 bases at J, leaving 11 bases unmatched. CDR3 residues: CASRSRGGSKTQYF. The CDR3, as DNA: TGTGCCAGCAGATCCCGGGGGGGTTCGAAAACGCAGTATTTT.

The rearrangement joins TRBV18 to TRBJ1-1; D may be TRBD1 (6 bases). The germline V gene has CDR1 KGHSH and CDR2 LQKENI. V was trimmed by 3 bases and J by 1 base, leaving 12 bases between them. CDR3 length equals 15 residues. CDR3 in amino acids: CASSPDSGRNTEAFF. The CDR3 DNA sequence: TGTGCCAGCTCACCGGACAGCGGCAGGAACACTGAAGCTTTCTTT.